The present T cell receptor beta chain was sequenced within a study of blood T cell repertoires in COVID-19. Overall study context: Sites across the United States, Italy and Spain contributed samples from acute and convalescent COVID-19.

The CDR3 covers 13 residues. Germline CDR1 and CDR2: SGHAT and FQNNGV. Trimming removed 1 base at V and 7 bases at J, with 8 bases between. Clones were sequenced by immunoSEQ multiplex PCR, and TCRdb holds only the in-frame ones, with some missing. This table has about 190,000 clones, 70% to 90% appearing once. The TCR originated in a man aged 25-40 years with acute or convalescent COVID-19. This rearrangement joins TRBV11-2 to TRBJ1-5; D unresolved. The sample consisted of peripheral blood. CDR3 in amino acids: CASSLVVRQPQHF. In DNA, the CDR3 is TGTGCCAGCAGCTTAGTAGTGAGGCAGCCCCAGCATTTT.